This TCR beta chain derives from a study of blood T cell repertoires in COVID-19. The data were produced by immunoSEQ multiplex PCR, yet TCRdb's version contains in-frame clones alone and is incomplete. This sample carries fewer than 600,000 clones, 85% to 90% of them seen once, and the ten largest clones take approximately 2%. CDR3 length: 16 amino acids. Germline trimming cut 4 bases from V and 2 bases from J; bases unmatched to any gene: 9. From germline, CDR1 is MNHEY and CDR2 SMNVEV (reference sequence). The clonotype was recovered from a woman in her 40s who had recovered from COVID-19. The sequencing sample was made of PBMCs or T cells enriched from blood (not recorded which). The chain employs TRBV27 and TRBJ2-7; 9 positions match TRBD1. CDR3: CASSSLLGQGTYEQYF. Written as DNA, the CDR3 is TGTGCCAGCAGTTCGCTTCTCGGACAGGGGACCTACGAGCAGTACTTC.